Each of the 11 T cell receptor beta chains below was sequenced from the same sample in a study of beta chain features in type 1 diabetes. Isolated RNA was reverse transcribed in full, so expressed TCRB transcripts were sequenced. This table comes from immunoSEQ multiplex PCR, and its TCRdb copy is limited to in-frame clones, with some not included. Of around 340,000 clones listed, roughly 8% are singletons. The specimen sequenced was central memory CD4+ T cells from blood. The receptors here all came from a woman under 30 in good health.

This clone was picked up a small number of times. The chain links TRBV4-3 to TRBJ2-3; D is uncertain. The CDR3 is made up of 15 amino acids. Germline CDR1 reads LGHNA; CDR2 reads YSLEER. Trimming removed 0 bases from V and 2 bases from J, with 9 bases in between. The CDR3 DNA reads as TGCGCCAGCAGCCAAGATAAGTCTTTCACAGATACGCAGTATTTT. This translates into CASSQDKSFTDTQYF.

This clone was seen ten or more times. V gene TRBV4-2 combines with J gene TRBJ2-2; D is undetermined. Between the trimmed V and J ends, which lost 1 base and 2 bases, there was a span of 8 bases. This CDR3 region has 15 residues. Germline V gene data show CDR1 as LGHNA and CDR2 as YNFKEQ. The CDR3, as DNA: TGTGCCAGCAGCCAAGTCCAGCTTAACACCGGGGAGCTGTTTTTT. Its protein product is CASSQVQLNTGELFF.

The rearrangement joins TRBV19 to TRBJ2-3; 7 nucleotides match TRBD2. The CDR3 is made up of 14 amino acids. The V gene's germline CDR1 is LNHDA and CDR2 SQIVND (reference sequence). J was trimmed by 1 base and V by 6 bases; bases with no gene match: 4. CDR3 region: CASREGGGTDTQYF. CDR3 coding DNA: TGTGCCAGTAGAGAGGGAGGGGGCACAGATACGCAGTATTTT.

This clone has only a few counts. The V and J genes are TRBV7-2 and TRBJ1-2; perhaps TRBD1 as D (5 bases). Germline V gene data show CDR1 as SGHTA and CDR2 as FQGNSA. Trimming pared 1 base from V and 0 bases from J, leaving 18 bases between. The CDR3 runs 18 residues. DNA of the CDR3: TGTGCCAGCAGCTTAGAGATTAGGGGAGGCGGTTCTAACTATGGCTACACCTTC. Amino acids: CASSLEIRGGGSNYGYTF.

This clone was detected many times. The V gene is TRBV18, the J gene TRBJ2-3; the D is unclear. Deletions cut 2 bases from V and 5 bases from J, with 2 bases between. The CDR3 contains 11 residues. Germline V gene sequence: CDR1 KGHSH, CDR2 LQKENI. CDR3 sequence (DNA): TGTGCCAGCTCACCAATAGATACGCAGTATTTT. Encoded protein: CASSPIDTQYF. Supplemented by reference TRBV18 and TRBJ2-3, the full variable domain reads NAGVMQNPRHLVRRRGQEARLRCSPMKGHSHVYWYRQLPEEGLKFMVYLQKENIIDESGMPKERFSAEFPKEGPSILRIQQVVRGDSAAYFCASSPIDTQYFGPGTRLTVL.

The chain employs TRBV18 and TRBJ2-1; the match to TRBD2 covers 8 bases. V lost 4 bases, J lost 0 bases, and 8 bases stayed unmatched. The CDR3 consists of 17 residues. CDR1 KGHSH and CDR2 LQKENI come from the germline V gene. DNA of the CDR3: TGTGCCAGCTCACAAGCGGCGGGGGGCCGCTCCTACAATGAGCAGTTCTTC. Amino acid sequence: CASSQAAGGRSYNEQFF.

Ten or more counts support this clone. The V call is TRBV18, the J call TRBJ2-7; 10 bases align to TRBD2. Germline values: CDR1 KGHSH, CDR2 LQKENI. This CDR3 is built from 16 residues. J gave up 6 bases and V 3 bases, and 11 bases lay outside the gene matches. CDR3 nucleotide sequence: TGTGCCAGCTCACCTAGAGCTCTAGCGGGAGCTTTCGAGCAGTACTTC. Translated, it gives CASSPRALAGAFEQYF.

This chain joins TRBV28 and TRBJ1-1; D is unclear. The V and J ends lost 2 bases and 7 bases respectively, with 20 bases between them. This CDR3 spans 16 amino acids. Germline CDR1 reads MDHEN; CDR2 reads SYDVKM. The CDR3 bases are TGTGCCAGCAGTTTAGGGCAGTCGTCTCAACCCATTGAAGCTTTCTTT. It codes for CASSLGQSSQPIEAFF.

The chain carries TRBV2 and TRBJ1-1; D not certain. The ends were cut back, 4 bases at V and 7 bases at J, with 16 bases in the middle. Germline-derived CDR1 and CDR2 are SNHLY and FYNNEI. The CDR3 contains 14 residues. CDR3: CASSGDGLGSEAFF. The CDR3 nucleotides read TGTGCCAGCAGTGGTGATGGGCTTGGGAGTGAAGCTTTCTTT.

This clone was observed a handful of times. V gene TRBV5-1 combines with J gene TRBJ2-7, with D possibly being TRBD1 or TRBD2 (5 bases each). Per germline, CDR1 SGHRS and CDR2 YFSETQ. V was cut by 1 base and J by 2 bases, with 10 bases left in between. The CDR3 has 14 amino acids. DNA of the CDR3: TGCGCCAGCAGCTTGATGGGGGATACCTACGAGCAGTACTTC. It specifies CASSLMGDTYEQYF.

This clone occurred a few times. The chain carries TRBV6-4 and TRBJ1-2, with D maybe TRBD1 (6 bases). Germline V gives CDR1 MRHNA, CDR2 SNTAGT. The CDR3 consists of 14 residues. Trimming removed 5 bases from V and 2 bases from J, with 12 bases in between. The CDR3 nucleotides are TGTGCCAGCAGTACCCAAGGACAGAACTATGGCTACACCTTC. Its protein product is CASSTQGQNYGYTF.